These 5 T cell receptor beta chains share one sample of origin, sequenced in a study of human T cells and chemical hapten exposure. Time point given: patch test 3, about 24 weeks after DPC sensitization. Noted treatment: therapeutic diphenylcyclopropenone sensitization with weekly scalp DPC. TCRdb independently ran MiXCR on the RACE reads; one entry per CDR3 protein. Here the sample spans 130,000 or so distinct CDR3 sequences, about 11% being singletons. The material was whole blood, obtained in connection with sensitization to the hapten diphenylcyclopropenone (DPC). These receptors were collected from a woman in her forties or fifties with alopecia areata. Some clones in this sample may be carry-over from other donors' samples.

This clonotype appeared a few times. The gene calls are TRBV29-1 and TRBJ2-6; the D gene is possibly TRBD2 (7 bases). Trimming removed 6 bases from V and 1 base from J, with 22 bases in between. The CDR3 is made up of 18 amino acids. CDR1 is SQVTM, CDR2 ANQGSEA, per germline. The CDR3 protein is CSVLGGGGSKSGANVLTF. The CDR3 DNA follows: TGCAGCGTGCTGGGCGGGGGCGGGAGTAAATCTGGGGCCAACGTCCTGACTTTC.

This clonotype was recorded a few times. V usage is TRBV20-1 and J usage is TRBJ2-3; D tentatively reads TRBD1 or TRBD2 (6 bases each). Trimming took 6 bases from V and 4 from J, leaving 14 bases between them. The CDR3 is 13 residues long. Germline CDR1 reads DFQATT; CDR2 reads SNEGSKA (reference sequence). This CDR3 reads CSAIGGGPDTQYF. CDR3 bases: TGCAGTGCCATCGGGGGCGGCCCAGATACGCAGTATTTT.

This clonotype was counted only a few times. The chain employs TRBV3-1 and TRBJ1-1; possibly TRBD1 for D (6 bases). The CDR3 loop spans 14 amino acids. The V gene's germline CDR1 is LGHDT and CDR2 YNNKEL (reference sequence). V lost 7 bases to trimming and J lost 3 bases, with 15 bases between them. This CDR3 is CASTPAGADTEAFF. CDR3 DNA: TGTGCCAGCACCCCCGCAGGGGCGGACACTGAAGCTTTCTTT.

This clonotype was observed a few times. This sequence joins TRBV29-1 and TRBJ1-2; 7 bases match TRBD1. This CDR3 region has 13 residues. The trim removed 1 base at V and 7 bases at J, leaving 6 bases unmatched. The germline V gene has CDR1 SQVTM and CDR2 ANQGSEA. The CDR3: CSVEGARGFGYTF. The CDR3 nucleotides read TGCAGCGTTGAAGGCGCCAGGGGGTTTGGCTACACCTTC.

This clonotype was detected ten times or more. J is TRBJ2-1 and V is TRBV7-9; 11 bases line up with TRBD2. Germline loops: CDR1 SEHNR, CDR2 FQNEAQ (reference sequence). The junction had 6 bases not matched to a gene; V was cut back by 6 bases and J by 5 bases. The length of the CDR3 is 15 residues. CDR3 DNA: TGTGCCAGCAGTTCGACTAGCGGGGAGAACAATGAGCAGTTCTTC. Amino acids: CASSSTSGENNEQFF.